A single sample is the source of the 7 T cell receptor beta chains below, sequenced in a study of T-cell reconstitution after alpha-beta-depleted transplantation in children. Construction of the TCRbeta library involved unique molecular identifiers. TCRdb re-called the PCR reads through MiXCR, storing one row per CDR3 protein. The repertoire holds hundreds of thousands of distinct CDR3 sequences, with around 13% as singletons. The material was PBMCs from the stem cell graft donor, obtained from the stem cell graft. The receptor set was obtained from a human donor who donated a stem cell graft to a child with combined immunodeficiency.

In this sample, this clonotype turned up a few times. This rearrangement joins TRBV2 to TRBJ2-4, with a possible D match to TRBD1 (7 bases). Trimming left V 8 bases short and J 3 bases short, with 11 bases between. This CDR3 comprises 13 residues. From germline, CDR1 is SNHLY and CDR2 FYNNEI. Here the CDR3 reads CASGGTDKNIQYF. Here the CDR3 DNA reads TGTGCCAGCGGAGGGACAGACAAAAACATTCAGTACTTC. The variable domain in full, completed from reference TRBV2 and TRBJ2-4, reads EPEVTQTPSHQVTQMGQEVILRCVPISNHLYFYWYRQILGQKVEFLVSFYNNEISEKSEIFDDQFSVERPDGSNFTLKIRSTKLEDSAMYFCASGGTDKNIQYFGAGTRLSVL.

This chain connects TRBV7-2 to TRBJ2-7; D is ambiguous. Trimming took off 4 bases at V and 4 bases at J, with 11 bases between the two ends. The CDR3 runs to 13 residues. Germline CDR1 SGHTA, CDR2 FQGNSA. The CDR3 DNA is TGTGCCAGCAGCTCGTGGGGTTTTTACGAGCAGTACTTC. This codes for CASSSWGFYEQYF.

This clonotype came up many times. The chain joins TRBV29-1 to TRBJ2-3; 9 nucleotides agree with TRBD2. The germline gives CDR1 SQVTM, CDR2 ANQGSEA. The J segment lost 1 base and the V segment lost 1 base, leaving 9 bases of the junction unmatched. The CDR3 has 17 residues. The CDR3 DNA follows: TGCAGCGTTGAAGCGGGGGCTAGACTAGCGGGCACAGATACGCAGTATTTT. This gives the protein CSVEAGARLAGTDTQYF.

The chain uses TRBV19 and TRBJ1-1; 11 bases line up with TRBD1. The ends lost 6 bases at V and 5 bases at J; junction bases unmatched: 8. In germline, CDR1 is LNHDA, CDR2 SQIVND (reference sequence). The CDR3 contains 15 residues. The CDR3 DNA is TGTGCCAGTAGCTCCGGACAGGGGGCATGGACTGAAGCTTTCTTT. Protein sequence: CASSSGQGAWTEAFF.

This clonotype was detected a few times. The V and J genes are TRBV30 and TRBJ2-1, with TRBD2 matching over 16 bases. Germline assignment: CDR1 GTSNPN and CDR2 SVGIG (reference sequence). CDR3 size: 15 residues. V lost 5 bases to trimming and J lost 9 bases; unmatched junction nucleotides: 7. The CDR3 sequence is CAWALGLAGGREQFF. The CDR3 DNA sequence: TGTGCCTGGGCTCTGGGACTAGCGGGAGGGCGTGAGCAGTTCTTC.

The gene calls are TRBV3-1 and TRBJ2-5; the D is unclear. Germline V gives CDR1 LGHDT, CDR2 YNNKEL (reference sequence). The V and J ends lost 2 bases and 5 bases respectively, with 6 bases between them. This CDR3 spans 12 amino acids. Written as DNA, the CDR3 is TGTGCCAGCAGCCAACTGGGGGAGACCCAGTACTTC. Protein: CASSQLGETQYF.

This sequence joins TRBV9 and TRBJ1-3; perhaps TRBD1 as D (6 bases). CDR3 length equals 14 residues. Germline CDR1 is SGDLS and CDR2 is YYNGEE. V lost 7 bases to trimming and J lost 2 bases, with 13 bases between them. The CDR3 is CASGMAGAGNTIYF. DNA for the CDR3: TGTGCCAGCGGCATGGCAGGGGCTGGAAACACCATATATTTT.